This T cell receptor (beta chain) was sequenced during a study of cytomegalovirus exposure and HLA in healthy donors. Germline CDR1 MDHEN, CDR2 SYDVKM. V lost 4 bases, J lost 2 bases, and 17 bases lay in between. This CDR3 comprises 16 residues. The primer mix had 60 Vbeta and 13 Jbeta primers. Produced via immunoSEQ multiplex PCR; TCRdb's table is partial and in-frame only. With roughly 84,000 clones in the sample, the ten largest clones hold 0.58%. This TCR derives from a man aged 45-60 years in good health and CMV-seronegative. What was sequenced was PBMCs. The chain is built from TRBV28 and TRBJ1-2, with D perhaps TRBD1 (5 bases). Written as DNA, the CDR3 is TGTGCCAGCAGTTCAAGCCGACAGTCCCCGAACTATGGCTACACCTTC. Its protein product is CASSSSRQSPNYGYTF.